This TCR beta chain was identified in a study of blood T cell repertoires in COVID-19. Looking at the study overall: The cDNA or gDNA used as material had been derived from T cells, B-cell-depleted T cells, or PBMCs.

The repertoire was sequenced with immunoSEQ multiplex PCR; TCRdb's copy has only in-frame clones and lacks some. The sample includes about 250,000 clones, over 70% of them seen just once. This clonotype was obtained from a woman over 75 with acute or convalescent COVID-19. Sequencing used peripheral blood.

In DNA form, the CDR3 reads TGTGCCAGCAGCGTAATAGGGACTAGCGGGCAAGAGACCCAGTACTTC. Translation: CASSVIGTSGQETQYF. The chain employs TRBV9 and TRBJ2-5; TRBD2 aligns across 12 bases. The V segment lost 1 base and the J segment 2 bases; nucleotides outside the gene matches: 3. CDR1 and CDR2 (germline): SGDLS, YYNGEE. The length of the CDR3 is 16 residues.